The 7 T cell receptor beta chains below come from one sample, sequenced in a study of technical replicates of blood from a few donors. Clones were read by immunoSEQ multiplex PCR, and TCRdb kept only the in-frame ones, dropping some. The sample shows around 90,000 clones, just under 95% of them seen only once. Sequencing was carried out using T cells isolated from PBMCs. The receptors come from a human donor in good health.

The chain employs TRBV6-1 and TRBJ2-1, with 7 bases identical to TRBD2. Germline-derived CDR1 and CDR2 are MNHNS and SASEGT. The junction had 7 bases not matched to a gene; V was cut back by 8 bases and J by 0 bases. This CDR3 region has 15 residues. The CDR3 region has the DNA TGTGCCAGCCTGCAGCGGGGAGTCTCCTACAATGAGCAGTTCTTC. As protein: CASLQRGVSYNEQFF.

V is TRBV19 and J is TRBJ2-6; D perhaps matches TRBD2 (5 bases). Germline values: CDR1 LNHDA, CDR2 SQIVND (reference sequence). CDR3 size: 13 residues. Trimming left V 7 bases short and J 3 bases short, with 7 bases between. The CDR3 region has the DNA TGTGCCAGTAAACGGGATGGGGCCAACGTCCTGACTTTC. It codes for CASKRDGANVLTF.

The chain carries TRBV6-4 and TRBJ2-1; 12 positions match TRBD1. Germline CDR1 and CDR2: MRHNA and SNTAGT. This CDR3 is built from 15 residues. J was trimmed by 8 bases and V by 3 bases; bases with no gene match: 5. The CDR3 DNA is TGTGCCAGCAGTGAAGGGACAGGGGGCTTCGATGAGCAGTTCTTC. As protein: CASSEGTGGFDEQFF.

The chain carries TRBV30 and TRBJ2-1, with 8 positions matching TRBD2. V dropped 0 bases and J dropped 8; count of bases not matched to a gene: 9. The germline V gene encodes CDR1 GTSNPN and CDR2 SVGIG (reference sequence). The CDR3 is 15 residues long. Here the CDR3 DNA reads TGTGCCTGGAGTGTACAAGCGGGAGTCGGCCATGAGCAGTTCTTC. Protein sequence: CAWSVQAGVGHEQFF.

The V gene is TRBV29-1, the J gene TRBJ2-2; TRBD1 is a possible D gene (5 bases). This CDR3 comprises 14 residues. CDR1 and CDR2 (germline): SQVTM, ANQGSEA. Trimming stripped 4 bases from V and 4 bases from J, with 13 bases between. CDR3: CSVGEGVPTGELFF. CDR3 DNA: TGCAGCGTTGGGGAAGGGGTCCCCACCGGGGAGCTGTTTTTT.

The J gene is TRBJ2-1, the V gene TRBV25-1, with 7 bases aligning to TRBD1. CDR3 length: 15 residues. Germline loops: CDR1 MGHDK, CDR2 SYGVNS. V dropped 5 bases and J dropped 9; count of bases not matched to a gene: 13. The CDR3 sequence: CASSPTGQRNFEQFF. As DNA, the CDR3 is TGTGCCAGCAGTCCTACGGGACAGAGAAATTTTGAGCAGTTCTTC.

CDR3 sequence reads: CASRPPLAGAYDEQYF. As DNA, the CDR3 is TGTGCCAGCAGACCTCCCCTAGCGGGAGCTTATGACGAGCAGTACTTC. This chain links TRBV28 with TRBJ2-7; 10 bases line up with TRBD2. CDR3 length: 16 residues. Per germline, CDR1 MDHEN and CDR2 SYDVKM. Trimming removed 6 bases from V and 5 bases from J; junction bases left unmatched: 13. The variable domain in full, with the rest retrieved from reference TRBV28 and TRBJ2-7, is DVKVTQSSRYLVKRTGEKVFLECVQDMDHENMFWYRQDPGLGLRLIYFSYDVKMKEKGDIPEGYSVSREKKERFSLILESASTNQTSMYLCASRPPLAGAYDEQYFGPGTRLTVT.